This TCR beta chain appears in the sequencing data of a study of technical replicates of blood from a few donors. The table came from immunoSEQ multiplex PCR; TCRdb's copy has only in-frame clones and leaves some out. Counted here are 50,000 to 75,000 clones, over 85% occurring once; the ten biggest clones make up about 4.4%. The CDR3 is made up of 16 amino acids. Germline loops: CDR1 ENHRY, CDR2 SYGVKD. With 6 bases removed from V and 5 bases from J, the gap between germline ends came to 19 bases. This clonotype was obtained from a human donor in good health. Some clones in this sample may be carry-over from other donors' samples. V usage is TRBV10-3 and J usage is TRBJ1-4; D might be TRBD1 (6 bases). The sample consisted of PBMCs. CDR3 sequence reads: CAISAGTPGRNEKLFF. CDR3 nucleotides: TGTGCCATCAGCGCCGGGACACCTGGTAGGAATGAAAAACTGTTTTTT.